This T cell receptor beta chain was found in a study of OX40 agonist ivuxolimab in advanced cancers. Study information: Three dose-escalation patients had partial responses: one with hepatocellular carcinoma and two with cutaneous melanoma.

Clones were sequenced by immunoSEQ multiplex PCR, and TCRdb holds only the in-frame ones, with some missing. The sample shows more than 35,000 clones, approximately 90% of them seen only once. This CDR3 region has 16 residues. J was trimmed by 0 bases and V by 2 bases; bases with no gene match: 4. Germline CDR1 reads MNHEY; CDR2 reads SVGAGI. The receptor comes from an adult with an advanced solid tumor such as melanoma, head and neck, liver or kidney cancer. Sequencing used CD4+ or CD8+ T cells sorted from blood, obtained in a trial of the OX40 agonist ivuxolimab. V is TRBV6-5 and J is TRBJ1-3; 7 nucleotides align to TRBD1. DNA of the CDR3: TGTGCCAGCAGTTACGGAGGGGGCCTCTCTGGAAACACCATATATTTT. As protein: CASSYGGGLSGNTIYF.